The rows below give T cell receptor beta chains drawn from one sample of a study of cytomegalovirus exposure and HLA in healthy donors. Profiling relied on immunoSEQ multiplex PCR, and the TCRdb table lists in-frame clones only, not all of them. The table includes around 140,000 clones, approximately 84% detected once. Sequenced sample: PBMCs. The receptors were gathered from a woman in her late teens or twenties in good health and CMV-seronegative. Both conserved end residues are part of each CDR3. D genes are given only for firm matches. Clone size, where shown, is once, few, many, or a class for clones that have expanded.

cdr3_aa cdr3_nt d_call v_call clone_size j_call
CASSLAYGGGDTEAFF TGTGCCAGCAGCTTAGCGTATGGGGGAGGGGACACTGAAGCTTTCTTT - TRBV7-2 - TRBJ1-1
CASSPDGLPIYEQYF TGTGCCAGCAGCCCAGATGGGCTACCGATTTACGAGCAGTACTTC - TRBV11-3 few TRBJ2-7
CSVGGGEGPQNF TGCAGCGTTGGAGGGGGAGAGGGGCCCCAGAATTTT - TRBV29-1 - TRBJ1-5
CASSKGLALTDTQYF TGTGCCAGCAGTAAAGGACTAGCCCTCACAGATACGCAGTATTTT TRBD2 TRBV2 - TRBJ2-3
CASSLVATGDYEQYF TGTGCCAGCAGCTTGGTGGCTACCGGGGACTACGAGCAGTACTTC - TRBV5-4 - TRBJ2-7
CASSPGQKQETQYF TGTGCCAGCAGCCCGGGACAGAAGCAAGAGACCCAGTACTTC TRBD1 TRBV11-3 - TRBJ2-5
CASSELAGGQETQYF TGTGCCAGCAGTGAACTAGCGGGAGGGCAAGAGACCCAGTACTTC TRBD2 TRBV6-1 few TRBJ2-5
CASSLGQRQGLSYGYTF TGTGCCAGCAGCTTGGGTCAGAGACAGGGGTTGTCCTATGGCTACACCTTC TRBD1 TRBV5-6 - TRBJ1-2
CASTGDRNQPQHF TGTGCCAGCACCGGCGACAGAAATCAGCCCCAGCATTTT - TRBV11-2 - TRBJ1-5
CASSSDLNTEAFF TGCGCCAGCAGCTCCGACTTGAACACTGAAGCTTTCTTT - TRBV5-1 - TRBJ1-1
CASSQDSAGQGTYEQYF TGCGCCAGCAGCCAAGATTCCGCGGGACAGGGGACCTACGAGCAGTACTTC TRBD1 TRBV4-1 - TRBJ2-7
CASSFGTANTGELFF TGTGCCAGCAGTTTTGGGACAGCGAACACCGGGGAGCTGTTTTTT TRBD1 TRBV6-1 - TRBJ2-2
CASSFGEQETQYF TGTGCCAGCAGCTTTGGGGAGCAAGAGACCCAGTACTTC - TRBV5-6 - TRBJ2-5
CASSQVGGYEQYF TGCGCCAGCAGCCAAGTAGGGGGATACGAGCAGTACTTC - TRBV4-1 - TRBJ2-7
CASSSGGGANVLTF TGTGCCAGCAGTTCAGGGGGTGGGGCCAACGTCCTGACTTTC TRBD1 TRBV6-5 - TRBJ2-6
CALGLETSTDTQYF TGTGCCCTCGGACTGGAAACTAGCACAGATACGCAGTATTTT - TRBV10-3 - TRBJ2-3
CSVTPENQETQYF TGCAGCGTTACTCCCGAAAACCAAGAGACCCAGTACTTC - TRBV29-1 few TRBJ2-5
CASSQDWGSQSTEAFF TGTGCCAGCAGCCAAGATTGGGGCAGCCAGAGCACTGAAGCTTTCTTT - TRBV4-2 once TRBJ1-1
CASGLWGENTEAFF TGTGCCAGCGGCTTGTGGGGGGAGAACACTGAAGCTTTCTTT - TRBV5-6 few TRBJ1-1
CAWAREGTIYF TGTGCCTGGGCCCGGGAGGGCACCATATATTTT - TRBV30 - TRBJ1-3
CASDSLTGGELFF TGTGCCAGTGACTCCTTGACGGGCGGGGAGCTGTTTTTT - TRBV28 - TRBJ2-2
CASSQETAGYYEQYF TGTGCCAGCAGCCAAGAGACAGCGGGATACTACGAGCAGTACTTC TRBD2 TRBV4-2 - TRBJ2-7
CASSLGREGEAFF TGCGCCAGCAGCTTGGGCAGGGAGGGTGAAGCTTTCTTT - TRBV5-1 - TRBJ1-1
CASSFRGDTGELFF TGTGCCAGCAGCTTCAGGGGGGACACCGGGGAGCTGTTTTTT - TRBV5-4 - TRBJ2-2
CATLRREVYEQYF TGTGCCACGCTCCGGCGGGAGGTCTACGAGCAGTACTTC TRBD2 TRBV27 - TRBJ2-7
CASSYSRENYGYTF TGTGCCAGCTCCTATAGCCGGGAGAACTATGGCTACACCTTC - TRBV18 - TRBJ1-2
CASSDTGLAGGEQFF TGTGCCAGCAGTGACACGGGACTAGCGGGAGGGGAGCAGTTCTTC TRBD2 TRBV25-1 few TRBJ2-1
CASSPGPGMGLLTETQYF TGCGCCAGCAGCCCCGGGCCGGGAATGGGATTGCTGACGGAGACCCAGTACTTC - TRBV5-1 - TRBJ2-5
CASTYGQRNEKLFF TGCGCCAGCACCTATGGACAACGTAATGAAAAACTGTTTTTT - TRBV5-1 - TRBJ1-4
CAISDEGTSGSHEQFF TGTGCCATCAGTGATGAGGGGACTAGCGGGAGTCATGAGCAGTTCTTC TRBD2 TRBV10-3 - TRBJ2-1
CASSSYDRDGYTF TGCGCCAGCAGCTCCTATGACAGGGATGGCTACACCTTC TRBD1 TRBV5-1 - TRBJ1-2
CASSPWTSGTDTQYF TGTGCCAGCAGCCCCTGGACTAGCGGTACAGATACGCAGTATTTT TRBD2 TRBV5-6 - TRBJ2-3
CSSSPTGEDTEAFF TGTTCCAGCAGTCCAACAGGGGAGGACACTGAAGCTTTCTTT TRBD1 TRBV7-9 - TRBJ1-1
CASSLEVGSEAFF TGCGCCAGCAGCTTGGAGGTGGGCAGTGAAGCTTTCTTT - TRBV5-1 few TRBJ1-1
CASATWGGQPQHF TGTGCCAGTGCAACTTGGGGAGGCCAGCCCCAGCATTTT - TRBV19 - TRBJ1-5
CASSAQGAPSDEKLFF TGTGCCAGTAGTGCGCAGGGCGCACCCTCCGATGAAAAACTGTTTTTT - TRBV19 - TRBJ1-4
CSVVRREGVEQYF TGCAGCGTTGTAAGGCGGGAGGGCGTCGAGCAGTACTTC TRBD2 TRBV29-1 few TRBJ2-7
CASSYSREGETQYF TGTGCCAGCAGTTACTCTCGGGAGGGGGAGACCCAGTACTTC TRBD2 TRBV6-5 - TRBJ2-5
CASSTTGGHTEAFF TGTGCCAGCAGCACGACAGGGGGCCACACTGAAGCTTTCTTT TRBD1 TRBV5-4 - TRBJ1-1
CASSLADGVTEAFF TGTGCCAGCAGCTTAGCGGACGGGGTCACTGAAGCTTTCTTT - TRBV7-9 - TRBJ1-1